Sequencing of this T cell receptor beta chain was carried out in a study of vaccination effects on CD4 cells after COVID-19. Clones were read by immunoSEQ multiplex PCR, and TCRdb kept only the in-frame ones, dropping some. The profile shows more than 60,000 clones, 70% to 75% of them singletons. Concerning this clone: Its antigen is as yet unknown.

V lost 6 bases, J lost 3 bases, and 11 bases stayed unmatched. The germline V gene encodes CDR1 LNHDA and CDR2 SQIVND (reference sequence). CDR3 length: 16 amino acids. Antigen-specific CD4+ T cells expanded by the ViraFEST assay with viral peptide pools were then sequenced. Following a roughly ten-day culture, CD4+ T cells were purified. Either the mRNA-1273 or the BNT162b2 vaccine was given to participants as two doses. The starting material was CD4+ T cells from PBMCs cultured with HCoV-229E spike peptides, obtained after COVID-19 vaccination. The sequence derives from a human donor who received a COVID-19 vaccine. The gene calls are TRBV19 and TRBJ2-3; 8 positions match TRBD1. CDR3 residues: CASRTGGFGRTDTQYF. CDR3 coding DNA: TGTGCCAGTAGAACAGGGGGATTCGGTAGGACAGATACGCAGTATTTT. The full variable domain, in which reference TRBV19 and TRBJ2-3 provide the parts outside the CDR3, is DGGITQSPKYLFRKEGQNVTLSCEQNLNHDAMYWYRQDPGQGLRLIYYSQIVNDFQKGDIAEGYSVSREKKESFPLTVTSAQKNPTAFYLCASRTGGFGRTDTQYFGPGTRLTVL.